Listed below are T cell receptor beta chains from one sample, sequenced in a study of PD-L1 blockade in urothelial cancer. Repertoires were generated with immunoSEQ multiplex PCR, while TCRdb's copy carries only in-frame clones and drops some. The sample consists of tens of thousands of clones, approximately 84% of them appearing once. The sample was PBMCs, taken around atezolizumab (anti-PD-L1) treatment. The receptors here all came from a man between 60 and 75 years old with urothelial cancer. Each CDR3 is given with its conserved first and last residue. The D gene is left open where the match is weak. The listing skips clone size in some rows; elsewhere it reads once, few, many or a size class.

>TRBJ2-7|TRBV4-3|.|.
TGCGCCAGCAGCCAAGATTCGGGGGGCACCGACTACGAGCAGTACTTC
CASSQDSGGTDYEQYF
>TRBJ1-1|TRBV19|.|.
TGTGCCAGTAGATTCGGGTGGAACACTGAAGCTTTCTTT
CASRFGWNTEAFF
>TRBJ1-2|TRBV6-4|TRBD1|.
TGTGCCAGCAGGGGCCCTATCGGGACAGGGCATGGCTACACCTTC
CASRGPIGTGHGYTF
>TRBJ2-7|TRBV7-9|TRBD1|.
TGTGCCAGCAGCCTCCCGTCCGGACAGGTCTCGTACTCCTACGAGCAGTACTTC
CASSLPSGQVSYSYEQYF
>TRBJ2-7|TRBV27|TRBD1|.
TGTGCCAGCAGGCGGACAGGGCTGATGAACGAGCAGTACTTC
CASRRTGLMNEQYF
>TRBJ1-2|TRBV5-5|.|.
TGTGCCAGCAGCTTAGGTTCGAGCCGGGGGGATGGCTACACCTTC
CASSLGSSRGDGYTF
>TRBJ1-1|TRBV7-8|TRBD1|.
TGTGCCAGCAGTCGTAGGACAGGCGGTTCATCCGAAGCTTTCTTT
CASSRRTGGSSEAFF
>TRBJ2-2|TRBV30|TRBD2|.
TGTGCCTGGAGTCCTGGGGGGGGATTTAACACCGGGGAGCTGTTTTTT
CAWSPGGGFNTGELFF
>TRBJ2-7|TRBV19|.|.
TGTGCCAGTAGTTCGACAGCCCTTTACGAGCAGTACTTC
CASSSTALYEQYF
>TRBJ2-7|TRBV7-2|TRBD2|.
TGTGCCAGCAGCCGGACTAGCGGGCCTTACTACGAGCAGTACTTC
CASSRTSGPYYEQYF
>TRBJ2-7|TRBV7-9|.|.
TGTGCCAGCAGCGTACAGGGTTACGAGCAGTACTTC
CASSVQGYEQYF
>TRBJ2-3|TRBV5-1|.|few
TGCGCCAGCAGACCGGGACACGAAGCAATCACAGATACGCAGTATTTT
CASRPGHEAITDTQYF
>TRBJ1-2|TRBV29-1|.|.
TGCAGCGTTGAAAGGCTTGAGCGGGGCTACACCTTC
CSVERLERGYTF
>TRBJ2-7|TRBV4-3|TRBD1|.
TGCGCCAGCAGCCCCCTCCGGACAGGGCCGTACGAGCAGTACTTC
CASSPLRTGPYEQYF
>TRBJ1-2|TRBV19|.|once
TGTGCCAGTAGTATGGGTACAGGATCCTATGGCTACACCTTC
CASSMGTGSYGYTF
>TRBJ2-7|TRBV4-1|.|.
TGCGCCAGCAGCCAAGACATGGGGCTTGGCGAGCAGTACTTC
CASSQDMGLGEQYF
>TRBJ1-1|TRBV27|TRBD1|.
TGTGCCAGCAGCCGGGACAGGGGTGTGAACACTGAAGCTTTCTTT
CASSRDRGVNTEAFF
>TRBJ2-5|TRBV25-1|.|.
TGTGCCAGCAGTGACTTAGCGGAGACCCAGTACTTC
CASSDLAETQYF
>TRBJ2-1|TRBV10-3|.|.
TGTGCCACCGAGGACAGATCCTACAATGAGCAGTTCTTC
CATEDRSYNEQFF
>TRBJ2-5|TRBV11-2|.|.
TGTGCCAGCAGCGCATACAGGGTCCAAGAGACCCAGTACTTC
CASSAYRVQETQYF
>TRBJ2-7|TRBV10-3|TRBD1|.
TGTGCCATCAGAGGACAGGGGGACTACGAGCAGTACTTC
CAIRGQGDYEQYF
>TRBJ2-1|TRBV6-1|.|.
TGTGCCAGCAGAGCACTGCTGGCAGGGAACAATGAGCAGTTCTTC
CASRALLAGNNEQFF
>TRBJ1-1|TRBV29-1|.|.
TGCAGCGTCCGGATGACAGGTGGATTAGCTGGTTTCTTT
CSVRMTGGLAGFF
>TRBJ1-5|TRBV6-5|TRBD1|.
TGTGCCACGCGAAAAGGACAGGGCAATCAGCCCCAGCATTTT
CATRKGQGNQPQHF
>TRBJ2-2|TRBV4-1|.|.
TGCGCCAGCAGCCAAGATGGGCAGAACACCGGGGAGCTGTTTTTT
CASSQDGQNTGELFF
>TRBJ1-4|TRBV2|TRBD1|.
TGTGCCAGCAGAGCCGGGTGGGGGACAGAGAATGAAAAACTGTTTTTT
CASRAGWGTENEKLFF
>TRBJ2-3|TRBV7-8|TRBD2|few
TGTGCCAGCAGCATTAGCGGGGGGGGGAGGACAGATACGCAGTATTTT
CASSISGGGRTDTQYF
>TRBJ2-1|TRBV19|.|.
TGTGCCAGTAGTATCAGTACAAACAATGAGCAGTTCTTC
CASSISTNNEQFF
>TRBJ2-5|TRBV4-3|TRBD2|.
TGCGCCAGCAGCCAAGGGTTAACGGGGGGATGGCAAGAGACCCAGTACTTC
CASSQGLTGGWQETQYF